One TCR beta chain is described in this entry. A read error may explain this, as a much larger clone is one base away. These data belong to a study of blood T cells in healthy people across ages. A second PCR, run for roughly 7 to 11 cycles, used a sample-barcoded 5' primer plus a J-beta primer mix. TCRdb reprocessed the 5' RACE reads with MiXCR, giving one entry per CDR3 protein. Among 650,000 to 1,000,000 distinct CDR3 sequences listed, 35% to 40% were seen once. The V gene's germline CDR1 is SEHNR and CDR2 FQNEAQ (reference sequence). The CDR3 extends over 15 amino acids. This sequence joins TRBV7-9 and TRBJ1-2; tentative D call: TRBD1 (5 bases). This TCR came from a man younger than 35 in good health. The sequenced sample consisted of blood. CDR3 amino acids: CTSSDSIRDFYGYTF. CDR3 sequence (DNA): TGTACCAGCAGCGATTCCATTCGGGACTTCTATGGCTACACCTTC.